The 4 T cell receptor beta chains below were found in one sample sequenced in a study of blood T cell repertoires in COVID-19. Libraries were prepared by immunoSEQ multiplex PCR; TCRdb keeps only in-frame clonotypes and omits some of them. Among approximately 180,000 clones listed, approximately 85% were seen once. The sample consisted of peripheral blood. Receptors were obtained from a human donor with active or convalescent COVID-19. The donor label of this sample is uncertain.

As DNA, the CDR3 is TGTGCCAGCAGCTTGCTCCCTAGCGGCGACTACGAGCAGTACTTC. This translates into CASSLLPSGDYEQYF. This chain connects TRBV5-4 to TRBJ2-7, with 7 bases fitting TRBD2. The CDR3 totals 15 residues. Germline V lookup: CDR1 SGHNT, CDR2 YYREEE (reference sequence). V was clipped by 1 base and J by 3 bases; unmatched bases: 7.

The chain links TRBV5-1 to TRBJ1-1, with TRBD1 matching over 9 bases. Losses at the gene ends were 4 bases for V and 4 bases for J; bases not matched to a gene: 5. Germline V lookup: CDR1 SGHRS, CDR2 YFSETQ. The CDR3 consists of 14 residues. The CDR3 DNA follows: TGCGCCAGCAGCCGGACAGGGGTGGTCACTGAAGCTTTCTTT. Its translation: CASSRTGVVTEAFF.

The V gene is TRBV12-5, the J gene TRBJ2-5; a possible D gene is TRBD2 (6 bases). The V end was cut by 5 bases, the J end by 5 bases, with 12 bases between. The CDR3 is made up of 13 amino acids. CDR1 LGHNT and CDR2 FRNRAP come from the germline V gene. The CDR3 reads CASGRTITETQYF. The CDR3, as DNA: TGTGCTAGTGGTCGGACTATAACTGAGACCCAGTACTTC.

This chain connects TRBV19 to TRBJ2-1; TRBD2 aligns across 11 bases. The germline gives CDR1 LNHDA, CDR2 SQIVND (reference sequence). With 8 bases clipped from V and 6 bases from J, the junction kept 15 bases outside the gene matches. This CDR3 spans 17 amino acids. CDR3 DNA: TGTGCCAGTGGAGCACGTATACTAGCGGGAGCAGGCAATGAGCAGTTCTTC. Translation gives CASGARILAGAGNEQFF.